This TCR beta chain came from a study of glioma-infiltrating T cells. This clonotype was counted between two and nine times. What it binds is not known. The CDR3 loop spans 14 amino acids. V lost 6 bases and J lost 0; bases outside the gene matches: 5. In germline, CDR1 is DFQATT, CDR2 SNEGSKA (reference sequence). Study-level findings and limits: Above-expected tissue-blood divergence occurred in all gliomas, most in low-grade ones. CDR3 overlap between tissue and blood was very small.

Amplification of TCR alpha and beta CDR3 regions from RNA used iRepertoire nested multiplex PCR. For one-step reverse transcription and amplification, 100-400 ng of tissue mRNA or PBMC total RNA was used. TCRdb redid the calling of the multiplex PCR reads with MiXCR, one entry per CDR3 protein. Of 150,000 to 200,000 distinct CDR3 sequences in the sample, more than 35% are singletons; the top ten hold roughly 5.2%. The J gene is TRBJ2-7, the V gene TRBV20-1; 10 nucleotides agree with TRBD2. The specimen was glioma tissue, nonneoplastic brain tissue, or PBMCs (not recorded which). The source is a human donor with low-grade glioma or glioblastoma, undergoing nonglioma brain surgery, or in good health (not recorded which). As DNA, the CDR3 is TGCAGTGCCCGGACTAGCGGTTACTCCTACGAGCAGTACTTC. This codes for CSARTSGYSYEQYF.